One sample yielded the 2 T cell receptor beta chains listed below, sequenced in a study of human T cells and chemical hapten exposure. In TCRdb, the RACE reads were re-called with MiXCR into one record per CDR3 protein. The table records approximately 260,000 distinct CDR3 sequences, about 8.1% of them present only once. Regarding time point: pre-sensitization, week 0. Treatment of the sample: therapeutic diphenylcyclopropenone sensitization with weekly scalp DPC. The sequencing used whole blood, collected in connection with sensitization to the hapten diphenylcyclopropenone (DPC). These receptors were obtained from a woman between 35 and 50 years old with alopecia areata. Some clones in this sample may be carry-over from other donors' samples.

This clonotype turned up a few times. The V call is TRBV20-1, the J call TRBJ2-7; D may be TRBD2 (6 bases). This CDR3 has 14 residues. Germline CDR1 and CDR2: DFQATT and SNEGSKA (reference sequence). Trimming stripped 0 bases from V and 4 bases from J, with 13 bases between. CDR3: CSARDRDSLYEQYF. The CDR3 DNA sequence: TGCAGTGCTAGAGACCGGGACTCGCTTTACGAGCAGTACTTC.

The chain employs TRBV2 and TRBJ1-4; unclear D gene. CDR1 and CDR2 (germline): SNHLY, FYNNEI. The CDR3 length is 12 residues. The V and J ends lost 5 bases and 4 bases respectively, with 5 bases between them. In nucleotides, the CDR3 is TGTGCCAGCAGTAGACTTAATGAAAAACTGTTTTTT. This sequence encodes CASSRLNEKLFF.